This T cell receptor beta chain was sequenced for a study of blood T cell repertoires in COVID-19. This clone has just one count. Sequencing used immunoSEQ multiplex PCR; TCRdb keeps in-frame clones, though not all of them. The sample contains some 300,000 clones, about 87% of which appear only once. Sequenced: peripheral blood. The origin of this receptor is a woman between 45 and 60 years old with COVID-19, enrolled during active disease.

Here the CDR3 DNA reads TGTGCCAGCAGCGCCAGACTAGCGGCCAATGGGGATACGCAGTATTTT. Translation gives CASSARLAANGDTQYF. The rearrangement links TRBV9 to TRBJ2-3, with TRBD2 matching over 9 bases. The V and J ends lost 3 bases and 6 bases, in that order; junction bases with no gene match: 11. The CDR3 loop spans 16 amino acids. Germline values: CDR1 SGDLS, CDR2 YYNGEE.